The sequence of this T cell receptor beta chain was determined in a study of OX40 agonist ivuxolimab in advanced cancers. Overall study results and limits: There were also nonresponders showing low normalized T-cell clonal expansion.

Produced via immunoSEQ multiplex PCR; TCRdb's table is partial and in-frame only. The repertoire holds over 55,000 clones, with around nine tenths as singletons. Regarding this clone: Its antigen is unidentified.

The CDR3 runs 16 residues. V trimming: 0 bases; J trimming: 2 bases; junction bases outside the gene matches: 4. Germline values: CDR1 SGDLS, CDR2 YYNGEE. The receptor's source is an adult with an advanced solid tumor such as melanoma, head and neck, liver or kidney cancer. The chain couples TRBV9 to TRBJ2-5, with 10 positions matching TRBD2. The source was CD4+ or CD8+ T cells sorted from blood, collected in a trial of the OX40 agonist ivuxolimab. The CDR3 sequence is CASSVAPAGGQETQYF. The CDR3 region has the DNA TGTGCCAGCAGCGTAGCCCCAGCGGGGGGGCAAGAGACCCAGTACTTC.